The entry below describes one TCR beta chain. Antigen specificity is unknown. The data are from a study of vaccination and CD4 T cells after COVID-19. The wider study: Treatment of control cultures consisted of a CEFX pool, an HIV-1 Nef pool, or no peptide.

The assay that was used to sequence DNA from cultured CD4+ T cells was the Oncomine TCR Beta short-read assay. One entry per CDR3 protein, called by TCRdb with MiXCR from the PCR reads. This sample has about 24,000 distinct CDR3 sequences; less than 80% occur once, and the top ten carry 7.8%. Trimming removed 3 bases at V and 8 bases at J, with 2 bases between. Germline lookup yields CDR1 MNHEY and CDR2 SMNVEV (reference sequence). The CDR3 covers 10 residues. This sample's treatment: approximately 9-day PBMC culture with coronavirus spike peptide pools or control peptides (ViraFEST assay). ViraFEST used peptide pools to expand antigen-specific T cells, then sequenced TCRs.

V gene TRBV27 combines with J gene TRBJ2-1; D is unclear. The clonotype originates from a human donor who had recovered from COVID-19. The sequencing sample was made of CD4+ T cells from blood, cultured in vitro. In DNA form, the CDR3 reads TGTGCCAGCAGTTTGGATGAGCAGTTCTTC. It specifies CASSLDEQFF.